One sample yielded the 18 T cell receptor beta chains listed below, sequenced in a study of quantifying T cell responses using KT2 cells. Study summary: RNA was reverse transcribed with TCR alpha and beta constant-region primers.

Each cDNA got a UMI-containing oligo ligated at its 3' end. The first PCR ran 3 to 5 cycles with an equimolar RC1.1 and RC1.2 beta primer mix. Using its own MiXCR run on the UMI-ligation and nested PCR reads, TCRdb lists one record per CDR3 protein. Of around 56,000 distinct CDR3 sequences in the sample, approximately 13% were seen once. Material for sequencing was PBMCs spiked with cells of the T cell clone KT2. These receptors were collected from a human donor.

The chain has TRBV6-2 or TRBV6-3 and TRBJ1-1; D unclear. The V gene lost 2 bases and the J gene lost 5 bases, with 9 bases spanning the gap. Germline values: CDR1 MNHEY, CDR2 SVGEGT. The CDR3 is 13 amino acids. CDR3 DNA: TGTGCCAGCAGTTACGGGTTGGGGACTGAAGCTTTCTTT. It is translated as CASSYGLGTEAFF.

This clonotype showed up many times. The genes are TRBV10-2 and TRBJ2-1; TRBD2 aligns across 11 bases. V trimming: 8 bases; J trimming: 9 bases; junction bases outside the gene matches: 9. The CDR3 runs 14 residues. Germline CDR1 and CDR2: WSHSY and SAAADI. The CDR3 sequence: CASRTSGGFGEQFF. DNA for the CDR3: TGCGCCAGCCGCACTAGCGGGGGTTTTGGTGAGCAGTTCTTC.

This chain uses TRBV10-1 with TRBJ2-5; TRBD1 might be the D (5 bases). The CDR3 runs to 15 residues. CDR1 and CDR2 (germline): WNHNN, SYGVQD (reference sequence). Trimming left V 3 bases short and J 1 base short, with 12 bases between. The CDR3 sequence is CASSEGGAPQETQYF. The CDR3 nucleotides are TGCGCCAGCAGTGAAGGTGGGGCACCCCAAGAGACCCAGTACTTC.

The rearrangement joins TRBV6-6 to TRBJ1-3; D is unclear. Germline CDR1 MNHNY, CDR2 SVGAGI (reference sequence). There are 16 residues in the CDR3. V lost 0 bases and J 0 bases, leaving 9 bases between the germline ends. CDR3 sequence (DNA): TGTGCCAGCAGTTACTCGTCGGGGAACTCTGGAAACACCATATATTTT. This translates into CASSYSSGNSGNTIYF.

The V call is TRBV4-3, the J call TRBJ1-2; D uncertain. The CDR3 spans 17 residues. Trimming left V 0 bases short and J 4 bases short, with 18 bases between. Germline V CDR1 and CDR2: LGHNA, YSLEER. The CDR3 DNA is TGCGCCAGCAGCCAAGATACCGCATCCGCAGAAATCTATGGCTACACCTTC. This encodes CASSQDTASAEIYGYTF.

This clonotype has a count of ten or more. The chain has TRBV29-1 and TRBJ2-7, with 12 positions matching TRBD2. Unmatched junction bases numbered 4, after V lost 3 bases and J lost 4 bases. Germline-derived CDR1 and CDR2 are SQVTM and ANQGSEA. This CDR3 has 14 amino acids. The CDR3 sequence: CSVEASGREYEQYF. CDR3 bases: TGCAGCGTTGAGGCTAGCGGGAGGGAGTACGAGCAGTACTTC.

A few counts support this clonotype. The V gene is TRBV3-1, the J gene TRBJ2-2; D unclear. Germline loops: CDR1 LGHDT, CDR2 YNNKEL (reference sequence). CDR3 length: 12 amino acids. V gave up 1 base and J gave up 5 bases, with 2 bases separating them. The CDR3, as DNA: TGTGCCAGCAGCCAAGGAACCGGGGAGCTGTTTTTT. Its translation: CASSQGTGELFF.

The chain combines TRBV2 with TRBJ2-3; D is possibly TRBD1 (6 bases). V was shortened by 6 bases and J by 2 bases, with 15 bases between the two germline ends. Looked up from germline, CDR1 is SNHLY and CDR2 is FYNNEI. The CDR3 runs to 15 residues. CDR3 residues: CASSPGQTYTDTQYF. In nucleotides, the CDR3 is TGTGCCAGCAGCCCAGGACAGACTTACACAGATACGCAGTATTTT.

This clonotype has only a few counts. This sequence joins TRBV3-1 and TRBJ1-6; tentatively, D is TRBD1 (6 bases). Germline V gene data show CDR1 as LGHDT and CDR2 as YNNKEL (reference sequence). V was trimmed by 2 bases and J by 7 bases, leaving 9 bases between them. CDR3 length equals 14 residues. This chain's CDR3 is CASSQQGTNSPLHF. For the CDR3, the DNA is TGTGCCAGCAGCCAACAGGGGACCAATTCACCCCTCCACTTT.

The rearrangement uses TRBV9 and TRBJ2-2, with D perhaps TRBD1 (5 bases). Germline V gene lookup returns CDR1 SGDLS and CDR2 YYNGEE. Deletions cut 5 bases from V and 1 base from J, with 9 bases between. The CDR3 is 14 residues long. In DNA form, the CDR3 reads TGTGCCAGCAGTTCAGGGTTGAACACCGGGGAGCTGTTTTTT. It yields the protein CASSSGLNTGELFF.

In its sample, this clonotype was seen a few times. The chain employs TRBV7-9 and TRBJ1-6, with 7 nucleotides matching TRBD1. V lost 3 bases to trimming and J lost 0 bases; unmatched junction nucleotides: 8. The CDR3 loop spans 18 amino acids. The germline V gene encodes CDR1 SEHNR and CDR2 FQNEAQ (reference sequence). CDR3 sequence reads: CASSLTGFTSSYNSPLHF. CDR3 in DNA: TGTGCCAGCAGCTTGACAGGGTTTACGAGCTCCTATAATTCACCCCTCCACTTT.

The table lists this clonotype with a few counts. V gene TRBV29-1 combines with J gene TRBJ2-6; TRBD1 aligns across 8 bases. This CDR3 comprises 15 residues. J was trimmed by 1 base and V by 7 bases; bases with no gene match: 6. Germline V gene sequence: CDR1 SQVTM, CDR2 ANQGSEA. The CDR3 region has the DNA TGCAGCGCATCAGGGGGCGAGTCTGGGGCCAACGTCCTGACTTTC. Its translation: CSASGGESGANVLTF.

Comment on this clonotype: Being one base from a much bigger clone, this may be a read error. The CDR3 loop reads CASSRDTGFATNSPLHF. CDR3 nucleotide sequence: TGTGCCAGCAGCCGCGATACCGGGTTTGCTACGAATTCACCCCTCCACTTT. This chain links TRBV3-1 with TRBJ1-6; D gene uncertain. The V end lost 4 bases, the J end lost 7 bases, and 20 bases lay between the germline ends. The CDR3 extends over 17 amino acids. The V gene's germline CDR1 is LGHDT and CDR2 YNNKEL (reference sequence).

This clonotype was seen repeatedly, ten times or more. The rearrangement joins TRBV7-9 to TRBJ1-1, with TRBD1 as a possible D gene (6 bases). The V end was cut by 5 bases, the J end by 0 bases, with 16 bases between. This CDR3 comprises 16 residues. Germline V CDR1 and CDR2: SEHNR, FQNEAQ (reference sequence). The CDR3 reads CASSTATGKMNTEAFF. The CDR3 DNA sequence: TGTGCCAGCAGCACCGCTACAGGGAAGATGAACACTGAAGCTTTCTTT.

This clonotype was counted only a few times. The chain uses TRBV20-1 and TRBJ1-1; D is possibly TRBD1 (5 bases). This CDR3 has 14 amino acids. The V end lost 6 bases, the J end lost 1 base, and 15 bases lay between the germline ends. The germline CDR1 and CDR2 sequences are DFQATT and SNEGSKA (reference sequence). The chain's CDR3 is CSAFKDSENTEAFF. CDR3 nucleotides: TGCAGTGCCTTCAAAGACAGCGAGAACACTGAAGCTTTCTTT.

This clonotype has only a few counts. The chain has TRBV15 and TRBJ2-7, with 9 bases fitting TRBD1. CDR1 LNHNV and CDR2 YYDKDF come from the germline V gene (reference sequence). CDR3 length: 13 residues. Germline trimming cut 8 bases from V and 4 bases from J; bases unmatched to any gene: 6. The CDR3 sequence: CATGRDRVYEQYF. CDR3 sequence (DNA): TGTGCCACCGGCCGGGACAGGGTTTACGAGCAGTACTTC. The full variable domain, its missing parts supplied by reference TRBV15 and TRBJ2-7, is DAMVIQNPRYQVTQFGKPVTLSCSQTLNHNVMYWYQQKSSQAPKLLFHYYDKDFNNEADTPDNFQSRRPNTSFCFLDIRSPGLGDTAMYLCATGRDRVYEQYFGPGTRLTVT.

This clonotype came up many times. This chain connects TRBV5-1 to TRBJ2-3, with 9 bases lining up with TRBD2. The trim removed 1 base at V and 7 bases at J, leaving 7 bases unmatched. Germline values: CDR1 SGHRS, CDR2 YFSETQ. CDR3 size: 15 residues. The CDR3 here is CASSLRAGGRYTQYF. The DNA for the CDR3 is TGCGCCAGCAGCTTGAGAGCGGGAGGTCGGTATACGCAGTATTTT.

The J gene is TRBJ2-5, the V gene TRBV6-1, with 10 bases fitting TRBD2. CDR1 and CDR2 (germline): MNHNS, SASEGT. V shed 5 bases, J shed 5 bases, and the junction held 2 bases outside the gene matches. The CDR3 length is 13 residues. The DNA of the CDR3 is TGTGCCAGCAGTCCGGGACTAGCGGAGACCCAGTACTTC. This codes for CASSPGLAETQYF.